This T cell receptor beta chain appears in the sequencing data of a study of memory CD4+ T cells and cytomegalovirus serostatus. Study details: Donors were healthy Belgian adults, several CMV seropositive and approximately 25 seronegative. Overall study findings and caveats: Suggested: most of the CMV-linked TCR signature lies in CD4+ memory cells.

Repertoires were generated with immunoSEQ multiplex PCR, while TCRdb's copy carries only in-frame clones and drops some. This repertoire shows about 50,000 clones, about 79% found once; its top ten account for around 0.6%. The CDR3 loop spans 14 amino acids. V dropped 7 bases and J dropped 8; count of bases not matched to a gene: 10. The germline CDR1 and CDR2 sequences are LNHDA and SQIVND (reference sequence). The sort gate was single viable CD3+CD4+CD8-CD45RO+ cells for memory CD4+ T cells. Donors' CMV status reflects serum IgG against pp150, pp28, p38, p52. CD4+ T cells were isolated by positive magnetic selection. This clone was counted once. Its antigen is as yet unknown.

The J gene is TRBJ1-4, the V gene TRBV19, with 7 positions matching TRBD1. Sample: memory CD4+ T cells from blood. This TCR was recovered from an adult in good health and CMV-seronegative. This CDR3 reads CASTRTGFREKLFF. CDR3 DNA: TGTGCCAGTACCCGGACAGGATTTAGGGAAAAACTGTTTTTT.